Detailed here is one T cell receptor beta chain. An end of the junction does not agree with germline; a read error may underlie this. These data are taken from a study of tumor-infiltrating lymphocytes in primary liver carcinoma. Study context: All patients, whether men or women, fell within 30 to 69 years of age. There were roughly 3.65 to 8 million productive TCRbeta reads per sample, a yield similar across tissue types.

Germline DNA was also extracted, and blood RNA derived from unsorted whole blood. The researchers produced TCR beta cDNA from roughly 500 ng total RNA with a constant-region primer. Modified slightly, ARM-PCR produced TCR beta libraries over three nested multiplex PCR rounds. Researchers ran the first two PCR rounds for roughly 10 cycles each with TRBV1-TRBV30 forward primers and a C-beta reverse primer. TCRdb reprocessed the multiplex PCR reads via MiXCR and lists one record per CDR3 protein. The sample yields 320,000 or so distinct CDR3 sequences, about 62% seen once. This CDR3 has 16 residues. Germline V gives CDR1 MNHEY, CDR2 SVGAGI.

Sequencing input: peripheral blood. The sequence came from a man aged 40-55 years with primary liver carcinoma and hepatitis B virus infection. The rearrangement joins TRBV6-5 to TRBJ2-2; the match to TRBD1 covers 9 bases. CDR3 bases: TGTGCCAGCAACACTGGACAGGGGTCGTACACCGGGGAGCTGTTCTTT. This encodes CASNTGQGSYTGELFF.